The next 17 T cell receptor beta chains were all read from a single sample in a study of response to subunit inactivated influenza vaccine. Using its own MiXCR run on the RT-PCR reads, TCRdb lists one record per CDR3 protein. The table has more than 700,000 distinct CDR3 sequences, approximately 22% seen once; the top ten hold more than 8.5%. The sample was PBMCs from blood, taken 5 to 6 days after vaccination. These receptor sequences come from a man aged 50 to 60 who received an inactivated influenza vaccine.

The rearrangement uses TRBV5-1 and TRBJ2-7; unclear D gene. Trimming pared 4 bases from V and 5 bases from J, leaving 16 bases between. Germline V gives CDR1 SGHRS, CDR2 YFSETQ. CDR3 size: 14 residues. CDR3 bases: TGCGCCAGCAGCACGAGCATAAGTCGAAACGAGCAGTACTTC. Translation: CASSTSISRNEQYF.

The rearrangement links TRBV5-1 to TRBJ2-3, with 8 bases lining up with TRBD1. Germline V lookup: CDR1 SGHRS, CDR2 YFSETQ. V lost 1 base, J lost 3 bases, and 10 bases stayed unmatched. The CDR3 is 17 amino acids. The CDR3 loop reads CASSLSGQGYYTDTQYF. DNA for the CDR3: TGCGCCAGCAGCTTGAGCGGACAGGGTTATTATACAGATACGCAGTATTTT. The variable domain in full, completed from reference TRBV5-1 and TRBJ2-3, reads KAGVTQTPRYLIKTRGQQVTLSCSPISGHRSVSWYQQTPGQGLQFLFEYFSETQRNKGNFPGRFSGRQFSNSRSEMNVSTLELGDSALYLCASSLSGQGYYTDTQYFGPGTRLTVL.

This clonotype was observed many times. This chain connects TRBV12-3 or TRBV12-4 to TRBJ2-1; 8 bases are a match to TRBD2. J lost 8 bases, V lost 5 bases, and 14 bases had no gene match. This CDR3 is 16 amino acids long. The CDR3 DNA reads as TGTGCCAGCAGTCTCAACTTAGCGGGGACGAGAGATGAGCAGTTCTTC. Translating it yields CASSLNLAGTRDEQFF.

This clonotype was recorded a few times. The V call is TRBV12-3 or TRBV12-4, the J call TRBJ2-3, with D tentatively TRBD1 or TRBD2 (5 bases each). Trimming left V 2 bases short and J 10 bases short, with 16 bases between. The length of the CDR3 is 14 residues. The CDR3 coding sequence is TGTGCCAGCAGTTTAACCCGGGGACCCTTCGCGCAGTATTTT. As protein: CASSLTRGPFAQYF.

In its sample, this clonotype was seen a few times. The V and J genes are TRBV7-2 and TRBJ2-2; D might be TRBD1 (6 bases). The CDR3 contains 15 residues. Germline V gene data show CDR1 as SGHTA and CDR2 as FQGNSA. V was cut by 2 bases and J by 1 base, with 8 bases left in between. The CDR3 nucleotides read TGTGCCAGCAGCTTACTACAGGGGAACACCGGGGAGCTGTTTTTT. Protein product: CASSLLQGNTGELFF.

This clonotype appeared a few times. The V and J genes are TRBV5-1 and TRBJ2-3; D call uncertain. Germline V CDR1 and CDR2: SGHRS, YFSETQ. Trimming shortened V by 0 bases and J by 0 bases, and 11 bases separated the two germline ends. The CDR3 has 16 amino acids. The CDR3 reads CASSLVRSTSTDTQYF. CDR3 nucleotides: TGCGCCAGCAGCTTGGTTCGGTCCACTAGCACAGATACGCAGTATTTT.

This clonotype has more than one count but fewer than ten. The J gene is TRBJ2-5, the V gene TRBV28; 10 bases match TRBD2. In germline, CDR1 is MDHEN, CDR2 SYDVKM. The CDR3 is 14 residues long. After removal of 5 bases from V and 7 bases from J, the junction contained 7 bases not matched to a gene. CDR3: CASSPSGGPRTQYF. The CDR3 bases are TGTGCCAGCAGTCCTAGCGGGGGCCCACGGACCCAGTACTTC.

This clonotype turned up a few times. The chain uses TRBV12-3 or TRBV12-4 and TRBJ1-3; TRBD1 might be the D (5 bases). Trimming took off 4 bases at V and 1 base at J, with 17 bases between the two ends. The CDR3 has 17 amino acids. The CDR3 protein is CASSSQTDRISGNTIYF. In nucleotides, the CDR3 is TGTGCCAGCAGTTCTCAGACAGATAGAATTTCTGGAAACACCATATATTTT.

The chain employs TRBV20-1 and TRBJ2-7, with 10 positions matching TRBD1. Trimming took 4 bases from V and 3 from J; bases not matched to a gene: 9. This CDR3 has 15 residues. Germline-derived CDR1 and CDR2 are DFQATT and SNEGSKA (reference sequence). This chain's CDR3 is CSAKPDRGHYYEQYF. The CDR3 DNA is TGCAGTGCTAAACCCGACAGGGGGCATTACTACGAGCAGTACTTC.

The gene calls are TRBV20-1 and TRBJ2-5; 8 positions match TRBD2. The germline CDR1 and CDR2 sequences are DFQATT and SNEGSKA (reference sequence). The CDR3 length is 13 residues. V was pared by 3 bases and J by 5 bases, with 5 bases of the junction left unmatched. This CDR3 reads CSARGGLDETQYF. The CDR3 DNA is TGCAGTGCTAGGGGGGGACTAGACGAGACCCAGTACTTC.

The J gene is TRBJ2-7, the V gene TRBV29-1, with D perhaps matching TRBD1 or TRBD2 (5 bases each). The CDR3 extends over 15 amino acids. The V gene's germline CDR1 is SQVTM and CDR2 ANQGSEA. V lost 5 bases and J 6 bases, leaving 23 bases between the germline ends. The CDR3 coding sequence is TGCAGCGTTTGCCACCAGGGTCCGAGGGTTGGCGAGCAGTACTTC. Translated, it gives CSVCHQGPRVGEQYF.

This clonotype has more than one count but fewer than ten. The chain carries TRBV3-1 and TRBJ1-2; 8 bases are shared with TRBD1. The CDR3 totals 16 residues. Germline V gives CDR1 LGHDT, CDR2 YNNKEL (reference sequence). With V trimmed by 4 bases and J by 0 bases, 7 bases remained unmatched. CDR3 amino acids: CASSLGTGTTNYGYTF. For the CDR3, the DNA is TGTGCCAGCAGCCTCGGGACAGGAACTACTAACTATGGCTACACCTTC.

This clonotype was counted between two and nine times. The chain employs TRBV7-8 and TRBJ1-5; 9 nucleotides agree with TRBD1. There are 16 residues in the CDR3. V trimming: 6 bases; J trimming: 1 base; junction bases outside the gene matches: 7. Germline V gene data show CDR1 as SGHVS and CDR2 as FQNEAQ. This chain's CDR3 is CASRRGTGMSNQPQHF. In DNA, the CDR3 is TGTGCCAGCAGGCGAGGGACAGGGATGAGCAATCAGCCCCAGCATTTT.

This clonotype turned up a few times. Written as DNA, the CDR3 is TGTGCCATCAAACTAGCGGGAGCAGGGAATGAGCAGTTCTTC. Translation gives CAIKLAGAGNEQFF. The chain has TRBV12-3 or TRBV12-4 and TRBJ2-1, with 11 nucleotides matching TRBD2. CDR3 length: 14 amino acids. Losses at the gene ends were 10 bases for V and 7 bases for J; bases not matched to a gene: 9.

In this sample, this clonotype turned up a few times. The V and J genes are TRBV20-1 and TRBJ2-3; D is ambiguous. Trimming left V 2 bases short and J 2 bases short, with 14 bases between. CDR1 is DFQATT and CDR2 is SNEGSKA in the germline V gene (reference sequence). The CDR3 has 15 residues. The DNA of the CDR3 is TGCAGTGCTAGACACCGTCTCGGGTTCACAGATACGCAGTATTTT. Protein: CSARHRLGFTDTQYF.

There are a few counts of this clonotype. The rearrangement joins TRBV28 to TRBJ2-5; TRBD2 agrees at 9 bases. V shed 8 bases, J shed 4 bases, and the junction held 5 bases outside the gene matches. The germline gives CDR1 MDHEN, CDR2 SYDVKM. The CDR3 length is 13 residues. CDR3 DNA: TGTGCCAGCGGAGAAGCGGGAGGAGAGACCCAGTACTTC. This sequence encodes CASGEAGGETQYF.

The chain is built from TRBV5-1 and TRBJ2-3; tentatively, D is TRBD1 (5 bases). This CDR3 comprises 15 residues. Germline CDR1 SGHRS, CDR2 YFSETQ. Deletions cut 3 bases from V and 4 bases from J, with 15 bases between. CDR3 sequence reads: CASSWTEPQADTQYF. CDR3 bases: TGCGCCAGCAGCTGGACGGAGCCACAGGCAGATACGCAGTATTTT.